This TCR beta chain was observed in a study of neurological immune-mediated disorders. Across the whole study: Relapsing-remitting patients made up most of the 34 multiple sclerosis patients, and secondary progressive patients made up 3. Regarding the study as a whole: Any association between clinical or MRI features and the multiple sclerosis repertoire cluster was absent.

In each sequencing run, over 180 million TCR-beta sequences were generated from 15-18 subjects. Using its own MiXCR run on the 5' RACE reads, TCRdb lists one record per CDR3 protein. The sample lists under 80,000 distinct CDR3 sequences; more than 4% were seen once. CDR1 is DFQATT, CDR2 SNEGSKA, per germline (reference sequence). The CDR3 has 16 amino acids. V gave up 5 bases and J gave up 6 bases; unmatched junction bases: 13. This clonotype was seen at least ten times. Its antigen remains unidentified. The material sequenced was PBMCs. This sequence was found in a woman aged 45-59 years with multiple sclerosis. The chain joins TRBV20-1 to TRBJ2-2; 9 nucleotides line up with TRBD1. CDR3 loop: CSASPPGTGYAGELFF. DNA of the CDR3: TGCAGTGCTTCCCCCCCCGGGACAGGGTACGCCGGGGAGCTGTTTTTT.